The rows below give T cell receptor beta chains drawn from one sample of a study of OX40 agonist ivuxolimab in advanced cancers. Clones were read by immunoSEQ multiplex PCR, and TCRdb kept only the in-frame ones, dropping some. The sample lists more than 45,000 clones; roughly nine tenths were seen once. The sample was CD4+ or CD8+ T cells sorted from blood, taken in a trial of the OX40 agonist ivuxolimab. All receptors derive from an adult with an advanced solid tumor such as melanoma, head and neck, liver or kidney cancer. The CDR3 runs from the conserved cysteine through the conserved F or W. A D gene is named only where the DNA matches it firmly. Size values are once, few and many counts, or a class for expanded clones, and some rows have none.

d_gene: NA
j_gene: TRBJ1-6
abundance: NA
v_gene: TRBV25-1
CDR3aa: CASRESYNSPLHF
CDR3nt: TGTGCCAGCAGAGAGTCCTATAATTCACCCCTCCACTTT

d_gene: NA
j_gene: TRBJ2-2
abundance: NA
v_gene: TRBV27
CDR3aa: CASSIGTGELFF
CDR3nt: TGTGCCAGCAGTATAGGCACCGGGGAGCTGTTTTTT

d_gene: NA
j_gene: TRBJ1-3
abundance: NA
v_gene: TRBV2
CDR3aa: CACHQGRNTIYF
CDR3nt: TGTGCCTGCCATCAGGGCAGGAACACCATATATTTT

d_gene: NA
j_gene: TRBJ1-6
abundance: NA
v_gene: TRBV28
CDR3aa: CASSLGGSYNSPLHF
CDR3nt: TGTGCCAGCAGTTTAGGAGGCTCCTATAATTCACCCCTCCACTTT

d_gene: NA
j_gene: TRBJ2-2
abundance: once
v_gene: TRBV7-9
CDR3aa: CASRGQANTGELFF
CDR3nt: TGTGCCAGCAGGGGCCAGGCAAACACCGGGGAGCTGTTTTTT

d_gene: TRBD1
j_gene: TRBJ1-1
abundance: NA
v_gene: TRBV7-8
CDR3aa: CASSPGGGSGSEAFF
CDR3nt: TGTGCCAGCAGCCCAGGGGGGGGCTCCGGATCTGAAGCTTTCTTT

d_gene: TRBD2
j_gene: TRBJ2-1
abundance: NA
v_gene: TRBV16
CDR3aa: CASSQPSGNDDEQFF
CDR3nt: TGTGCCAGCAGCCAACCGAGCGGGAATGACGATGAGCAGTTCTTC

d_gene: TRBD2
j_gene: TRBJ2-7
abundance: NA
v_gene: TRBV7-9
CDR3aa: CASSFREGDAERSYEQYF
CDR3nt: TGTGCCAGCAGCTTTCGGGAGGGGGATGCGGAGAGATCCTACGAGCAGTACTTC

d_gene: TRBD2
j_gene: TRBJ2-1
abundance: NA
v_gene: TRBV19
CDR3aa: CASSTRPPSGRVNEQFF
CDR3nt: TGTGCCAGTAGTACCCGCCCACCTAGCGGGAGGGTAAATGAGCAGTTCTTC

d_gene: TRBD1
j_gene: TRBJ1-1
abundance: NA
v_gene: TRBV12-5
CDR3aa: CASGFGTGNTPMNTEAFF
CDR3nt: TGTGCTAGTGGGTTCGGGACAGGGAACACCCCCATGAACACTGAAGCTTTCTTT

d_gene: NA
j_gene: TRBJ2-2
abundance: NA
v_gene: TRBV30
CDR3aa: CAWVGEANTGELFF
CDR3nt: TGTGCCTGGGTAGGAGAAGCGAACACCGGGGAGCTGTTTTTT

d_gene: NA
j_gene: TRBJ2-1
abundance: few
v_gene: TRBV7-8
CDR3aa: CASRPSGAYNEQFF
CDR3nt: TGTGCCAGCAGGCCGAGCGGAGCTTACAATGAGCAGTTCTTC

d_gene: NA
j_gene: TRBJ2-2
abundance: once
v_gene: TRBV9
CDR3aa: CASSTRTGELFF
CDR3nt: TGTGCCAGCAGCACTCGCACCGGGGAGCTGTTTTTT

d_gene: NA
j_gene: TRBJ1-3
abundance: NA
v_gene: TRBV9
CDR3aa: CASSVGVGSGNTIYF
CDR3nt: TGTGCCAGCAGCGTGGGGGTTGGCTCTGGAAACACCATATATTTT

d_gene: NA
j_gene: TRBJ1-1
abundance: NA
v_gene: TRBV28
CDR3aa: CASRDTLNTEAFF
CDR3nt: TGTGCCAGCAGGGACACCCTCAACACTGAAGCTTTCTTT

d_gene: NA
j_gene: TRBJ1-1
abundance: few
v_gene: TRBV30
CDR3aa: CAWDPGTYTEAFF
CDR3nt: TGTGCCTGGGACCCTGGAACATACACTGAAGCTTTCTTT

d_gene: TRBD2
j_gene: TRBJ2-6
abundance: NA
v_gene: TRBV9
CDR3aa: CASSVRLAGGGANVLTF
CDR3nt: TGTGCCAGCAGCGTCCGACTAGCGGGAGGTGGGGCCAACGTCCTGACTTTC

d_gene: TRBD1
j_gene: TRBJ1-3
abundance: NA
v_gene: TRBV27
CDR3aa: CASSLTGAGNTIYF
CDR3nt: TGTGCCAGCAGTTTGACAGGGGCCGGAAACACCATATATTTT

d_gene: TRBD1
j_gene: TRBJ2-2
abundance: once
v_gene: TRBV10-3
CDR3aa: CAISEKHTRDRSGTGELFF
CDR3nt: TGTGCCATCAGTGAGAAACATACTCGGGACAGGTCGGGCACCGGGGAGCTGTTTTTT

d_gene: NA
j_gene: TRBJ1-4
abundance: NA
v_gene: TRBV7-9
CDR3aa: CASSLIRNEKLFF
CDR3nt: TGTGCCAGCAGCTTAATCAGAAATGAAAAACTGTTTTTT

d_gene: NA
j_gene: TRBJ1-3
abundance: NA
v_gene: TRBV19
CDR3aa: CASIPGLNSGNTIYF
CDR3nt: TGTGCCAGTATTCCGGGACTAAACTCTGGAAACACCATATATTTT

d_gene: TRBD1
j_gene: TRBJ2-5
abundance: NA
v_gene: TRBV30
CDR3aa: CALGTGEETQYF
CDR3nt: TGTGCCTTAGGTACAGGGGAGGAGACCCAGTACTTC

d_gene: TRBD1
j_gene: TRBJ1-5
abundance: NA
v_gene: TRBV27
CDR3aa: CASSLSGQGGDQPQHF
CDR3nt: TGTGCCAGCAGTTTATCTGGGCAGGGGGGAGATCAGCCCCAGCATTTT

d_gene: NA
j_gene: TRBJ1-2
abundance: NA
v_gene: TRBV5-5
CDR3aa: CASSKDSLYGYTF
CDR3nt: TGTGCCAGCAGCAAGGACAGCTTATATGGCTACACCTTC

d_gene: NA
j_gene: TRBJ1-5
abundance: once
v_gene: TRBV7-9
CDR3aa: CASSFYSGAINQPQHF
CDR3nt: TGTGCCAGCAGCTTTTACTCGGGGGCGATTAATCAGCCCCAGCATTTT

d_gene: NA
j_gene: TRBJ1-1
abundance: NA
v_gene: TRBV12-5
CDR3aa: CASGLSGRSTEAFF
CDR3nt: TGTGCTAGTGGTTTGAGCGGTCGGAGCACTGAAGCTTTCTTT

d_gene: NA
j_gene: TRBJ1-1
abundance: NA
v_gene: TRBV5-1
CDR3aa: CASSLGRGSDTEAFF
CDR3nt: TGCGCCAGCAGCTTGGGACGGGGTTCGGACACTGAAGCTTTCTTT

d_gene: NA
j_gene: TRBJ2-1
abundance: NA
v_gene: TRBV21-1
CDR3aa: CAKPTEGTSADYNEQFF
CDR3nt: TGTGCCAAACCCACCGAGGGGACTAGCGCAGATTACAATGAGCAGTTCTTC

d_gene: NA
j_gene: TRBJ2-1
abundance: NA
v_gene: TRBV27
CDR3aa: CASSPGTYGNEQFF
CDR3nt: TGTGCCAGCAGTCCGGGGACCTACGGGAATGAGCAGTTCTTC

d_gene: NA
j_gene: TRBJ1-5
abundance: NA
v_gene: TRBV7-2
CDR3aa: CASSLMGEGYQPQHF
CDR3nt: TGTGCCAGCAGCTTAATGGGAGAGGGGTATCAGCCCCAGCATTTT

d_gene: TRBD1
j_gene: TRBJ1-2
abundance: once
v_gene: TRBV6-1
CDR3aa: CASSEMEDRWPTPYGYTF
CDR3nt: TGTGCCAGCAGTGAAATGGAGGACAGGTGGCCCACCCCCTATGGCTACACCTTC

d_gene: TRBD2
j_gene: TRBJ2-3
abundance: NA
v_gene: TRBV5-1
CDR3aa: CASSLLGLAGSTDTQYF
CDR3nt: TGCGCCAGCAGCTTACTAGGGCTAGCGGGAAGCACAGATACGCAGTATTTT

d_gene: NA
j_gene: TRBJ2-3
abundance: once
v_gene: TRBV27
CDR3aa: CASRGLRDTQYF
CDR3nt: TGTGCCAGCCGGGGCCTCAGGGATACGCAGTATTTT

d_gene: NA
j_gene: TRBJ2-1
abundance: NA
v_gene: TRBV18
CDR3aa: CASGGRNDEQFF
CDR3nt: TGTGCCAGCGGGGGGAGGAACGATGAGCAGTTCTTC

d_gene: TRBD2
j_gene: TRBJ2-5
abundance: NA
v_gene: TRBV6-5
CDR3aa: CASSYERGQETQYF
CDR3nt: TGTGCCAGCAGTTATGAGCGGGGTCAAGAGACCCAGTACTTC

d_gene: TRBD1
j_gene: TRBJ1-2
abundance: NA
v_gene: TRBV5-1
CDR3aa: CASSSTGFYGYTF
CDR3nt: TGCGCCAGCAGCTCGACAGGGTTCTATGGCTACACCTTC

d_gene: NA
j_gene: TRBJ2-1
abundance: NA
v_gene: TRBV7-9
CDR3aa: CASSSTSRFNEQFF
CDR3nt: TGTGCCAGCAGCTCCACCTCACGCTTCAATGAGCAGTTCTTC

d_gene: TRBD1
j_gene: TRBJ2-1
abundance: few
v_gene: TRBV6-6
CDR3aa: CASTGQGVHNEQFF
CDR3nt: TGTGCCAGCACGGGACAGGGGGTCCACAATGAGCAGTTCTTC

d_gene: NA
j_gene: TRBJ2-1
abundance: once
v_gene: TRBV5-1
CDR3aa: CASSFDRRYNEQFF
CDR3nt: TGCGCCAGCAGCTTCGATAGAAGGTACAATGAGCAGTTCTTC

d_gene: NA
j_gene: TRBJ1-1
abundance: NA
v_gene: TRBV19
CDR3aa: CASSIVRGNTEAFF
CDR3nt: TGTGCCAGTAGTATAGTAAGGGGGAACACTGAAGCTTTCTTT

d_gene: NA
j_gene: TRBJ2-7
abundance: once
v_gene: TRBV19
CDR3aa: CASSSRSTPGEQYF
CDR3nt: TGTGCCAGTAGTTCACGATCTACCCCCGGGGAGCAGTACTTC

d_gene: NA
j_gene: TRBJ1-5
abundance: few
v_gene: TRBV6-5
CDR3aa: CASSSRGSNQPQHF
CDR3nt: TGTGCCAGCAGTTCACGAGGTAGCAATCAGCCCCAGCATTTT

d_gene: TRBD1
j_gene: TRBJ1-5
abundance: NA
v_gene: TRBV27
CDR3aa: CASRDREGGNQPQHF
CDR3nt: TGTGCCAGCAGGGACAGGGAGGGAGGCAATCAGCCCCAGCATTTT

d_gene: NA
j_gene: TRBJ2-7
abundance: NA
v_gene: TRBV7-3
CDR3aa: CASSQRPNLIYEQYF
CDR3nt: TGTGCCAGCAGCCAACGCCCCAACCTCATCTACGAGCAGTACTTC

d_gene: TRBD1
j_gene: TRBJ1-2
abundance: NA
v_gene: TRBV25-1
CDR3aa: CASSEWSQGRNYGYTF
CDR3nt: TGTGCCAGCAGTGAATGGTCACAGGGGAGGAACTATGGCTACACCTTC

d_gene: NA
j_gene: TRBJ2-1
abundance: NA
v_gene: TRBV5-5
CDR3aa: CASNLGGLAAYNEQFF
CDR3nt: TGTGCCAGCAACCTGGGGGGGCTAGCGGCCTACAATGAGCAGTTCTTC

d_gene: NA
j_gene: TRBJ2-1
abundance: NA
v_gene: TRBV7-2
CDR3aa: CASSFGALEQFF
CDR3nt: TGTGCCAGCAGCTTTGGTGCTCTTGAGCAGTTCTTC

d_gene: TRBD1
j_gene: TRBJ1-1
abundance: NA
v_gene: TRBV9
CDR3aa: CASGEGGGTEAFF
CDR3nt: TGTGCCAGCGGGGAAGGGGGCGGGACTGAAGCTTTCTTT

d_gene: TRBD1
j_gene: TRBJ2-7
abundance: NA
v_gene: TRBV27
CDR3aa: CATKTGGFGEQYF
CDR3nt: TGTGCCACCAAGACAGGGGGCTTCGGCGAGCAGTACTTC

d_gene: NA
j_gene: TRBJ1-2
abundance: NA
v_gene: TRBV19
CDR3aa: CASSTTNYGYTF
CDR3nt: TGTGCCAGTAGTACCACTAACTATGGCTACACCTTC